Below are 27 T cell receptor beta chains sequenced from a single sample in a study of cytomegalovirus exposure and HLA in healthy donors. A multiplex PCR was run with 60 Vbeta primers and 13 Jbeta primers. The table came from immunoSEQ multiplex PCR; TCRdb's copy has only in-frame clones and leaves some out. The sample includes some 200,000 clones, about 80% seen only once; the top ten take around 2.2%. Sequenced: PBMCs. Source of these receptors: a woman aged 25 to 39 in good health and CMV-seronegative.

The chain is built from TRBV10-3 and TRBJ2-7, with D unresolved. Germline V gives CDR1 ENHRY, CDR2 SYGVKD. The CDR3 spans 14 residues. Trimming took off 4 bases at V and 1 base at J, with 11 bases between the two ends. The DNA of the CDR3 is TGTGCCATCAGTGTGGGCAGTCGTTCCTACGAGCAGTACTTC. It codes for CAISVGSRSYEQYF.

The chain has TRBV7-2 and TRBJ2-2; D is unresolved. CDR1 is SGHTA and CDR2 is FQGNSA in the germline V gene. Trimming left V 4 bases short and J 0 bases short, with 6 bases between. The CDR3 has 14 residues. For the CDR3, the DNA is TGTGCCAGCAGCTGGGCACCGAACACCGGGGAGCTGTTTTTT. Its protein is CASSWAPNTGELFF.

This clone came up once. The chain recombines TRBV5-1 with TRBJ2-7, with TRBD2 identical over 9 bases. The CDR3 sequence is 15 residues long. After removal of 4 bases from V and 0 bases from J, the junction contained 5 bases not matched to a gene. CDR1 is SGHRS and CDR2 is YFSETQ in the germline V gene. The CDR3 protein is CASSDSGSGSYEQYF. The CDR3 DNA sequence: TGCGCCAGCAGCGATAGCGGGAGCGGCTCCTACGAGCAGTACTTC.

This sequence joins TRBV5-4 and TRBJ2-5, with 7 bases matching TRBD1. Germline CDR1 reads SGHNT; CDR2 reads YYREEE (reference sequence). The CDR3 sequence is 14 residues long. J gave up 2 bases and V 4 bases, and 5 bases lay outside the gene matches. This chain's CDR3 is CASSQKTGQETQYF. The CDR3, as DNA: TGTGCCAGCAGCCAAAAGACAGGGCAAGAGACCCAGTACTTC.

This sequence joins TRBV19 and TRBJ2-1; D is unclear. Germline lookup yields CDR1 LNHDA and CDR2 SQIVND (reference sequence). The CDR3 runs to 15 residues. V gave up 5 bases and J gave up 0 bases, with 11 bases separating them. CDR3 DNA sequence: TGTGCCAGTAGTGAGTTTAGTTTCTCCTACAATGAGCAGTTCTTC. Its protein product is CASSEFSFSYNEQFF.

CDR3 sequence (DNA): TGTGCCAGCAGCGCCCGCACCCAACTCAGGACTAGCCGATACACCGGGGAGCTGTTTTTT. Its protein product is CASSARTQLRTSRYTGELFF. V usage is TRBV9 and J usage is TRBJ2-2; 8 bases are shared with TRBD2. Germline V CDR1 and CDR2: SGDLS, YYNGEE. J was trimmed by 3 bases and V by 3 bases; bases with no gene match: 19. This CDR3 comprises 20 residues.

CDR3 sequence reads: CASSSGDTGRSGANVLTF. For the CDR3, the DNA is TGTGCCAGCAGCTCCGGGGACACCGGCCGCTCTGGGGCCAACGTCCTGACTTTC. This chain joins TRBV5-6 and TRBJ2-6, with TRBD1 as a possible D gene (6 bases). Looked up from germline, CDR1 is SGHDT and CDR2 is YYEEEE. V was shortened by 3 bases and J by 0 bases, with 16 bases between the two germline ends. The CDR3 spans 18 residues.

This sequence joins TRBV29-1 and TRBJ2-5, with TRBD1 identical over 9 bases. The J call may be faulty, since TRBJ2-7 better matches the DNA end. The CDR3 is 14 amino acids. Looked up from germline, CDR1 is SQVTM and CDR2 is ANQGSEA. CDR3 amino acids: CSVKMGQGPYEQYF. DNA for the CDR3: TGCAGCGTCAAGATGGGACAGGGTCCCTACGAGCAGTACTTC.

The V call is TRBV9, the J call TRBJ2-7; TRBD2 matches 14 bases. Germline loops: CDR1 SGDLS, CDR2 YYNGEE. The CDR3 is made up of 15 amino acids. Trimming at V came to 4 bases and at J to 7 bases, leaving 7 bases not matched to a gene. The CDR3 nucleotides read TGTGCCAGCAGCCCCCGACTAGCGGGAGGGAGTGAGCAGTACTTC. The encoded protein is CASSPRLAGGSEQYF.

This clone was found once. A read error may produce the germline difference seen at one junction end. This chain connects TRBV19 to TRBJ2-4, with D maybe TRBD2 (5 bases). Germline assignment: CDR1 LNHDA and CDR2 SQIVND (reference sequence). The CDR3 extends over 15 amino acids. The CDR3 region has the DNA TGTGCCAGTAGTATAGCTCGGGGTCGGGGAAACAGTCAGTACTTC. This encodes CASSIARGRGNSQYF.

This rearrangement joins TRBV15 to TRBJ1-5; D is possibly TRBD1 (5 bases). The CDR3 contains 15 residues. Trimming left V 0 bases short and J 4 bases short, with 10 bases between. Germline values: CDR1 LNHNV, CDR2 YYDKDF (reference sequence). The CDR3 here is CATSRDWGGNQPQHF. Here the CDR3 DNA reads TGTGCCACCAGCAGAGATTGGGGCGGTAATCAGCCCCAGCATTTT.

For the CDR3, the DNA is TGTGCCACCAGCTCTACGGACAGGGCCTACGAGCAGTACTTC. It yields the protein CATSSTDRAYEQYF. The rearrangement joins TRBV15 to TRBJ2-7; 8 bases match TRBD1. CDR3 length equals 14 residues. Looked up from germline, CDR1 is LNHNV and CDR2 is YYDKDF (reference sequence). Germline trimming cut 5 bases from V and 2 bases from J; bases unmatched to any gene: 5.

The table lists this clone with a few counts. The J gene is TRBJ2-7, the V gene TRBV19; D perhaps matches TRBD1 (5 bases). Germline loops: CDR1 LNHDA, CDR2 SQIVND (reference sequence). There are 15 residues in the CDR3. V was pared by 5 bases and J by 2 bases, with 16 bases between. The CDR3 DNA sequence: TGTGCCAGTAGTCCCCGACAGCGCGGTACCTACGAGCAGTACTTC. Translating gives CASSPRQRGTYEQYF.

In this sample, this clone turned up a few times. The rearrangement links TRBV18 to TRBJ1-3; no definite D call. CDR3 length equals 14 residues. Germline lookup yields CDR1 KGHSH and CDR2 LQKENI. V lost 3 bases to trimming and J lost 0 bases, with 6 bases between them. CDR3 in DNA: TGTGCCAGCTCACCGTCCTACTCTGGAAACACCATATATTTT. Translation gives CASSPSYSGNTIYF.

The J gene is TRBJ2-1, the V gene TRBV11-1; a possible D gene is TRBD1 (6 bases). CDR3 length: 14 residues. V lost 3 bases, J lost 0 bases, and 6 bases lay in between. Per germline, CDR1 SGHAT and CDR2 FQDESV (reference sequence). The CDR3 nucleotides are TGTGCCAGCAGCTTGGACAGCTCCTACAATGAGCAGTTCTTC. This sequence encodes CASSLDSSYNEQFF. The full variable domain, in which reference TRBV11-1 and TRBJ2-1 provide the parts outside the CDR3, is EAEVAQSPRYKITEKSQAVAFWCDPISGHATLYWYRQILGQGPELLVQFQDESVVDDSQLPKDRFSAERLKGVDSTLKIQPAELGDSAMYLCASSLDSSYNEQFFGPGTRLTVL.

J is TRBJ1-6 and V is TRBV25-1, with a weak D call TRBD1 (6 bases). Deletions cut 7 bases from V and 10 bases from J, with 14 bases between. Germline V gives CDR1 MGHDK, CDR2 SYGVNS. The CDR3 extends over 13 amino acids. The CDR3 bases are TGTGCCAGCACATGGGACAATGGGTCACCCCTCCACTTT. This gives the protein CASTWDNGSPLHF.

The chain employs TRBV6-5 and TRBJ1-2; possible D gene TRBD1, 5 bases. Between the trimmed V and J ends, which lost 5 bases and 1 base, there was a span of 14 bases. The CDR3 runs to 15 residues. From germline, CDR1 is MNHEY and CDR2 SVGAGI. The CDR3 loop reads CASSGRTRSNYGYTF. The CDR3 DNA reads TGTGCCAGCAGTGGACGGACACGAAGTAACTATGGCTACACCTTC.

The rearrangement uses TRBV14 and TRBJ2-3, with 10 bases lining up with TRBD2. Germline V gene sequence: CDR1 SGHDN, CDR2 FVKESK. V trimming: 5 bases; J trimming: 8 bases; junction bases outside the gene matches: 7. CDR3 length: 14 amino acids. In DNA, the CDR3 is TGTGCCAGCAGCACTGGGACTAGCGTGGCTACGCAGTATTTT. As protein: CASSTGTSVATQYF.

The gene calls are TRBV5-1 and TRBJ1-4; D uncertain. The CDR3 extends over 16 amino acids. Germline V CDR1 and CDR2: SGHRS, YFSETQ. V lost 0 bases and J lost 4, with 13 bases in between. CDR3 DNA sequence: TGCGCCAGCAGCTTGGAGGGTAGTGGAGGTAATGAAAAACTGTTTTTT. Its translation: CASSLEGSGGNEKLFF.

The chain employs TRBV28 and TRBJ2-1; 9 nucleotides agree with TRBD2. Germline V gives CDR1 MDHEN, CDR2 SYDVKM. V was pared by 4 bases and J by 1 base, with 5 bases of the junction left unmatched. The CDR3 totals 16 residues. This CDR3 reads CASSSSGLASYNEQFF. The CDR3 DNA is TGTGCCAGCAGTTCCTCCGGACTAGCGTCCTACAATGAGCAGTTCTTC.

V and J are TRBV7-2 and TRBJ1-2; TRBD1 agrees at 9 bases. Germline V gene lookup returns CDR1 SGHTA and CDR2 FQGNSA. CDR3 length: 17 residues. The junction had 5 bases not matched to a gene; V was cut back by 0 bases and J by 0 bases. In DNA form, the CDR3 reads TGTGCCAGCAGCTTAGCTGGGGGGACAGGGACTAACTATGGCTACACCTTC. This encodes CASSLAGGTGTNYGYTF.

The V call is TRBV11-3, the J call TRBJ2-1; 7 positions agree with TRBD2. Germline V lookup: CDR1 SGHNT, CDR2 YENEEA. The CDR3 has 15 amino acids. Trimming cost V 3 bases and J 5 bases; bases outside gene matches: 7. CDR3 protein: CASSFWGGRNNEQFF. The CDR3 DNA is TGTGCCAGCAGCTTCTGGGGGGGTAGGAACAATGAGCAGTTCTTC.

The rearrangement links TRBV7-8 to TRBJ1-6, with 7 nucleotides matching TRBD1. Germline V CDR1 and CDR2: SGHVS, FQNEAQ. J was trimmed by 8 bases and V by 2 bases; bases with no gene match: 9. The CDR3 is 16 residues long. The CDR3: CASSLLTGLLDSPLHF. CDR3 in DNA: TGTGCCAGCAGCTTATTGACAGGGTTACTAGATTCACCCCTCCACTTT.

J is TRBJ1-6 and V is TRBV5-6; D is unresolved. The CDR3 sequence is 13 residues long. CDR1 is SGHDT and CDR2 is YYEEEE in the germline V gene. V was shortened by 0 bases and J by 8 bases, with 6 bases between the two germline ends. For the CDR3, the DNA is TGTGCCAGCAGCTTGGTCCCCGATTCACCCCTCCACTTT. Translation: CASSLVPDSPLHF.

The chain links TRBV5-1 to TRBJ2-3, with TRBD2 matching 7 bases. Germline values: CDR1 SGHRS, CDR2 YFSETQ. Trimming at V came to 7 bases and at J to 3 bases, leaving 11 bases not matched to a gene. There are 15 residues in the CDR3. The CDR3 DNA is TGCGCCAGCCGAGAAAGGGGACTAACGACAGATACGCAGTATTTT. This gives the protein CASRERGLTTDTQYF. Supplemented by reference TRBV5-1 and TRBJ2-3, the full variable domain reads KAGVTQTPRYLIKTRGQQVTLSCSPISGHRSVSWYQQTPGQGLQFLFEYFSETQRNKGNFPGRFSGRQFSNSRSEMNVSTLELGDSALYLCASRERGLTTDTQYFGPGTRLTVL.

The J gene is TRBJ1-2, the V gene TRBV6-5; 10 nucleotides align to TRBD1. V was pared by 6 bases and J by 8 bases, with 9 bases of the junction left unmatched. The CDR3 is 14 amino acids. Germline loops: CDR1 MNHEY, CDR2 SVGAGI. The CDR3 is CASRQGQGIWGYTF. The DNA for the CDR3 is TGTGCCAGCAGACAGGGACAGGGGATATGGGGCTACACCTTC.

J is TRBJ1-2 and V is TRBV18; D might be TRBD1 (5 bases). Trimming shortened V by 0 bases and J by 0 bases, and 14 bases separated the two germline ends. The germline CDR1 and CDR2 sequences are KGHSH and LQKENI. The CDR3 is 17 amino acids. CDR3: CASSPPNGQLANYGYTF. CDR3 DNA: TGTGCCAGCTCACCACCAAATGGACAATTAGCTAACTATGGCTACACCTTC.